This TCR beta chain is from a study of blood T cell dynamics during melanoma immunotherapy. Each bulk PBMC sample had roughly 0.35 ug DNA loaded. Here immunoSEQ multiplex PCR was the method, and the copy in TCRdb shows in-frame clones only, minus some. The table lists roughly 22,000 clones, about 83% of them singletons, with approximately 4.5% in the top ten. This sample's time point: pre-treatment baseline. Sampling occurred pretreatment (T0) and at week 3 (W3), after cycle one of checkpoint blockade. This clone showed up just once. In germline, CDR1 is WNHNN, CDR2 SYGVQD (reference sequence). Trimming removed 5 bases from V and 9 bases from J; junction bases left unmatched: 10. The CDR3 totals 15 residues.

The clonotype originates from a human donor with melanoma. The sequencing used blood, collected from a patient treated with checkpoint blockade. This chain joins TRBV10-1 and TRBJ2-1; TRBD2 matches at 10 bases. The CDR3 DNA sequence: TGCGCCAGCAGTCAAGCGGGAGGGGGTTCGGCTGAGCAGTTCTTC. Amino acid sequence: CASSQAGGGSAEQFF.